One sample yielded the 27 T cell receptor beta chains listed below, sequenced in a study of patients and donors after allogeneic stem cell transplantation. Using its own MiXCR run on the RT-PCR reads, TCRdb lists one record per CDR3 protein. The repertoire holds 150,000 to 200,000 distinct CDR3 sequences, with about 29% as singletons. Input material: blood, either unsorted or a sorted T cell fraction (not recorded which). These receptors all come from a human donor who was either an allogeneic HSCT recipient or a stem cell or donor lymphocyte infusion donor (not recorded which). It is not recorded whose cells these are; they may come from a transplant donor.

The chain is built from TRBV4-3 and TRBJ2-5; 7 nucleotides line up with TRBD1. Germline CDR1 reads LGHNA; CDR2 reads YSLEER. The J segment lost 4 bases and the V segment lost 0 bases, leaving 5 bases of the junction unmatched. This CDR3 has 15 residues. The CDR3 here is CASSQDGAGGETQYF. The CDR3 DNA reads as TGCGCCAGCAGCCAAGACGGGGCAGGGGGAGAGACCCAGTACTTC.

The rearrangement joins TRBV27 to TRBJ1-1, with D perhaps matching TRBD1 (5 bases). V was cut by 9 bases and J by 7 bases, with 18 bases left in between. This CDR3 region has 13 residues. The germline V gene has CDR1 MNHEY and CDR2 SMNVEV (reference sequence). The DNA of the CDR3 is TGTGCCAGTAAGCCGAAGGGGTTTAGTGAAGCTTTCTTT. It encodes CASKPKGFSEAFF.

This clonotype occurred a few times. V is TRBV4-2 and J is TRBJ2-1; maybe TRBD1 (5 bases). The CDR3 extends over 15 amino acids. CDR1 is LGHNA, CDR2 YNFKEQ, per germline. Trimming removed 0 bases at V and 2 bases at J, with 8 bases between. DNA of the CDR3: TGTGCCAGCAGCCAAGATTGGACAACCTACAATGAGCAGTTCTTC. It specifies CASSQDWTTYNEQFF.

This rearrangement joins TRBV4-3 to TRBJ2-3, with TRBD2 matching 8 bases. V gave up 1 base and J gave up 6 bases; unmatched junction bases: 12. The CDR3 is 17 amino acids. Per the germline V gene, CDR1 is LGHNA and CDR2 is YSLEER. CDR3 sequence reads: CASSQAYRTSPPDTQYF. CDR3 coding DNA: TGCGCCAGCAGCCAAGCCTATCGGACTAGCCCTCCCGATACGCAGTATTTT.

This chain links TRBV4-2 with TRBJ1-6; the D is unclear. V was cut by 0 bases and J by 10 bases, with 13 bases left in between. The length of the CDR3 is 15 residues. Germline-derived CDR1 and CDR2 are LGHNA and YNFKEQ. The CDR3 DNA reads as TGTGCCAGCAGCCAAGAAACGAGCTCGGCCTCACCCCTCCACTTT. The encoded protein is CASSQETSSASPLHF.

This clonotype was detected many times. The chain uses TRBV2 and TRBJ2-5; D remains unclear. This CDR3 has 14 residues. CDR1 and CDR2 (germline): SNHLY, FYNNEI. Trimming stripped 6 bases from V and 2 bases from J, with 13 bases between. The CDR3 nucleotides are TGTGCCAGCAGCGGTTTGGGCCCTCAAGAGACCCAGTACTTC. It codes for CASSGLGPQETQYF.

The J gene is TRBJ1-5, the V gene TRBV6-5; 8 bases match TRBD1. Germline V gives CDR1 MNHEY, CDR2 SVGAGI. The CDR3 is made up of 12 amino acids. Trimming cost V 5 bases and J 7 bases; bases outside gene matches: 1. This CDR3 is CASSGQGQPQHF. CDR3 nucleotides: TGTGCCAGCAGTGGACAGGGACAGCCCCAGCATTTT.

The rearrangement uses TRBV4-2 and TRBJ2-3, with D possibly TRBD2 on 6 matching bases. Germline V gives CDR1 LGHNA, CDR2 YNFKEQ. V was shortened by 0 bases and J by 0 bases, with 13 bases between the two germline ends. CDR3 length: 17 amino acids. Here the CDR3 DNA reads TGTGCCAGCAGCCAAGACCCCCCAGGGACTAGCACAGATACGCAGTATTTT. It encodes CASSQDPPGTSTDTQYF.

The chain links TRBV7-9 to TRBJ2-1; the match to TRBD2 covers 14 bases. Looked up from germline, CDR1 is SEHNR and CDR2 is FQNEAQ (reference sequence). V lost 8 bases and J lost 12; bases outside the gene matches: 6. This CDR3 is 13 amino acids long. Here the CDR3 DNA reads TGTGCCAGCCTGGGACTAGCGGGAGTGGGGCAGTTCTTC. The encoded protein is CASLGLAGVGQFF. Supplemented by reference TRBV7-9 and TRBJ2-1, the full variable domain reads DTGVSQNPRHKITKRGQNVTFRCDPISEHNRLYWYRQTLGQGPEFLTYFQNEAQLEKSRLLSDRFSAERPKGSFSTLEIQRTEQGDSAMYLCASLGLAGVGQFFGPGTRLTVL.

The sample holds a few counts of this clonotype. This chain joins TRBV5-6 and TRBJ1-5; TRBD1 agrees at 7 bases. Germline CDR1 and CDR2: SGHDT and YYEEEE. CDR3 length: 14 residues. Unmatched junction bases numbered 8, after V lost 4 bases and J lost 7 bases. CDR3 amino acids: CASSQGVGKQPQHF. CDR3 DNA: TGTGCCAGCAGCCAGGGGGTAGGGAAACAGCCCCAGCATTTT.

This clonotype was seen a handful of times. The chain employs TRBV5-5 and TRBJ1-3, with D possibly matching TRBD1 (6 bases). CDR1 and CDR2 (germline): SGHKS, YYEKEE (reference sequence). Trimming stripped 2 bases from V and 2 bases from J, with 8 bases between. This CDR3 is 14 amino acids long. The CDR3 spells CASSFTGTGNTIYF. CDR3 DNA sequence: TGTGCCAGCAGCTTCACAGGGACTGGAAACACCATATATTTT.

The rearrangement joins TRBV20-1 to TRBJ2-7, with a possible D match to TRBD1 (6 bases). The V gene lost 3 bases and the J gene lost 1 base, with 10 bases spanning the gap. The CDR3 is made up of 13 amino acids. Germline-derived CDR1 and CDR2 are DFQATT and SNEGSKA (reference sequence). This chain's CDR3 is CSARDSNSYEQYF. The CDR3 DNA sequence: TGCAGTGCTAGGGACAGCAATTCCTACGAGCAGTACTTC.

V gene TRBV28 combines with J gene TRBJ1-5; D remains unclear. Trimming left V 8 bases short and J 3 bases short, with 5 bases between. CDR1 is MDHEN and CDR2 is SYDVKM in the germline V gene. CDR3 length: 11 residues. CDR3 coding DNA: TGTGCCAGCGGGGACAATCAGCCCCAGCATTTT. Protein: CASGDNQPQHF.

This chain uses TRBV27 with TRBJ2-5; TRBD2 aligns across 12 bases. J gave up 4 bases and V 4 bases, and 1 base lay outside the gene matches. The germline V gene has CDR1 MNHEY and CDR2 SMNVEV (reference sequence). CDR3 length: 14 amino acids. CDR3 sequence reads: CASSWGLAGETQYF. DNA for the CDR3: TGTGCCAGCAGTTGGGGACTAGCGGGAGAGACCCAGTACTTC.

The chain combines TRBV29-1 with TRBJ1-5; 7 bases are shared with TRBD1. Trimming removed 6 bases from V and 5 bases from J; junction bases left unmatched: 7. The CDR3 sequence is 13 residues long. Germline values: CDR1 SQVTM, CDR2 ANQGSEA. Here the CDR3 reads CSVAPQGDQPQHF. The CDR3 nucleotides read TGCAGCGTCGCCCCTCAGGGGGATCAGCCCCAGCATTTT. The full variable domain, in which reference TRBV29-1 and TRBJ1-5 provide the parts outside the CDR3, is SAVISQKPSRDICQRGTSLTIQCQVDSQVTMMFWYRQQPGQSLTLIATANQGSEATYESGFVIDKFPISRPNLTFSTLTVSNMSPEDSSIYLCSVAPQGDQPQHFGDGTRLSIL.

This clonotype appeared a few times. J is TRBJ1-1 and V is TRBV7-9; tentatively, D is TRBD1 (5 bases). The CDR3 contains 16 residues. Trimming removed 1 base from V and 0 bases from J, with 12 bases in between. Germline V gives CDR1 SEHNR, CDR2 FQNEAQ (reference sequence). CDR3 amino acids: CASSLGQILMNTEAFF. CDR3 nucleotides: TGTGCCAGCAGCTTAGGACAGATCCTGATGAACACTGAAGCTTTCTTT.

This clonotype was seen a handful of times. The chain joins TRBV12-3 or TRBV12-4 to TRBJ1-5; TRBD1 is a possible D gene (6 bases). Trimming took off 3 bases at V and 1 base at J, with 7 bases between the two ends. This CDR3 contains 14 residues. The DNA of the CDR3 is TGTGCCAGCAGTTTCGGACAGAGCAATCAGCCCCAGCATTTT. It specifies CASSFGQSNQPQHF.

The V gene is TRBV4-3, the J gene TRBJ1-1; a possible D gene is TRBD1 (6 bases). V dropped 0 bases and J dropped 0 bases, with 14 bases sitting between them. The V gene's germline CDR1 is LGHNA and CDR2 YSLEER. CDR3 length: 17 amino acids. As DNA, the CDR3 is TGCGCCAGCAGCCAAGATGTGTGGGCAGGGGTGAACACTGAAGCTTTCTTT. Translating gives CASSQDVWAGVNTEAFF.

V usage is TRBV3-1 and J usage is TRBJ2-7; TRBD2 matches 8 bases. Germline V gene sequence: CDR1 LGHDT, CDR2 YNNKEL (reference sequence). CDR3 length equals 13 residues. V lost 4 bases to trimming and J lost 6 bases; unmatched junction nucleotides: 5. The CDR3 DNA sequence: TGTGCCAGCAGCCTCCGACTAGCGCTCGAGCAGTACTTC. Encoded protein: CASSLRLALEQYF.

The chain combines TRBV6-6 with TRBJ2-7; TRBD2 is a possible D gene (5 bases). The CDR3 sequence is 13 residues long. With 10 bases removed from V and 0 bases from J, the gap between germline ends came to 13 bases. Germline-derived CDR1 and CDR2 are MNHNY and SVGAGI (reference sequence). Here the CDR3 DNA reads TGTGCCACCAGAGGACTGGTCTCCTACGAGCAGTACTTC. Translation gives CATRGLVSYEQYF.

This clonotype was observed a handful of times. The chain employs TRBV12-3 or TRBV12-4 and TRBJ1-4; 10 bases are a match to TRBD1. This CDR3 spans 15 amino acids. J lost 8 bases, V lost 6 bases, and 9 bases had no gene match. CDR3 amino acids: CASRESTGGGEKLFF. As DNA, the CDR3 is TGTGCCAGCAGAGAATCGACAGGGGGCGGAGAAAAACTGTTTTTT.

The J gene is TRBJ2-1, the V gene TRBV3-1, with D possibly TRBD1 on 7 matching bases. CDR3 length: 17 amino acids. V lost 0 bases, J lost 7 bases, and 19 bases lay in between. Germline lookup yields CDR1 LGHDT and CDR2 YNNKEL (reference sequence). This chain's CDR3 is CASSQEDGGGAWNEQFF. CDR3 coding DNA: TGTGCCAGCAGCCAAGAGGACGGAGGGGGCGCGTGGAATGAGCAGTTCTTC.

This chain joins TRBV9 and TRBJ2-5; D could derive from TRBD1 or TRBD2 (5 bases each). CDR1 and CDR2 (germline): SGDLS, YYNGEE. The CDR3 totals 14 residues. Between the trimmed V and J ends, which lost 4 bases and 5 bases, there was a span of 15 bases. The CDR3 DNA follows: TGTGCCAGCAGCCCTAGAGGGGTTCGGGAGACCCAGTACTTC. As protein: CASSPRGVRETQYF.

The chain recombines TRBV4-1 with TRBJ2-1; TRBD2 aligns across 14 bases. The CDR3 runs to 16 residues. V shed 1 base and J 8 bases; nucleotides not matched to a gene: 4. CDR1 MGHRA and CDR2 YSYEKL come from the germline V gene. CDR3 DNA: TGCGCCAGCAGCCAAGGTGGGACTAGCGGGAGCGATGAGCAGTTCTTC. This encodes CASSQGGTSGSDEQFF.

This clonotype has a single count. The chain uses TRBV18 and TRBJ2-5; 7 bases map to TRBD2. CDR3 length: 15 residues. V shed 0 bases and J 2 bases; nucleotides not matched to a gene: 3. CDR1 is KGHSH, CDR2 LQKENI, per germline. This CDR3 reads CASSPPIGGQETQYF. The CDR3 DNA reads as TGTGCCAGCTCACCACCGATCGGGGGGCAAGAGACCCAGTACTTC.

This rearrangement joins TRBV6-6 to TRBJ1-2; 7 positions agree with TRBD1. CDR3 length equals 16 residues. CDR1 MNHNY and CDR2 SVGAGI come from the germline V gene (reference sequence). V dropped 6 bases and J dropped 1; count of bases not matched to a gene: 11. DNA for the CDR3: TGTGCCAGCAGCCGACGCCCGACAGGGATTAACTATGGCTACACCTTC. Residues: CASSRRPTGINYGYTF.

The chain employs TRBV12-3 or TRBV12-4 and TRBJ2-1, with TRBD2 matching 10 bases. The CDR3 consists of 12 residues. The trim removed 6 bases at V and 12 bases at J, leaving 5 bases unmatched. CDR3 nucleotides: TGTGCCAGCAGGGGGAGCGGGAGGGGGCAGTTCTTC. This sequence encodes CASRGSGRGQFF.